This entry concerns a single T cell receptor beta chain. Its antigen is undetermined. V was clipped by 3 bases and J by 4 bases, with 11 bases between them. Germline V gene lookup returns CDR1 LGHNT and CDR2 FRNRAP. The CDR3 runs to 14 residues. This record comes from a study of cytomegalovirus exposure and HLA in healthy donors. General study findings and limits: Reportedly, diagnosis of cytomegalovirus status by the classifier showed high specificity and sensitivity. There were some public TCRs occurring in many donors, but most TCR sequences were rare. Investigators reported 150 to 200 TCR beta chains as tied to cytomegalovirus.

The assay was immunoSEQ multiplex PCR, and TCRdb's table has in-frame clones only and misses some. The repertoire consists of 100,000 to 120,000 clones, with 85% to 90% occurring once and the leading ten covering more than 1.4%. This clonotype originated in a woman aged 30 to 39 in good health and CMV-seropositive. The chain recombines TRBV12-5 with TRBJ2-3; D uncertain. The sample comprised PBMCs. The CDR3 region is CASGFGQPSDTQYF. As DNA, the CDR3 is TGTGCTAGTGGTTTTGGGCAGCCTTCAGATACGCAGTATTTT.